These 30 T cell receptor beta chains were sequenced from one sample in a study of vaccination effects on CD4 cells after COVID-19. Viral peptide pools were used in the ViraFEST assay to expand antigen-specific CD4+ T cells, and sequencing came afterward. Cultured cells yielded isolated CD4+ T cells after 10 to 11 days. Nobody among the vaccine recipients had prior SARS-CoV-2 infection (nucleocapsid antibodies were negative). Antigen specificity for these receptors is unknown. The assay was immunoSEQ multiplex PCR, and TCRdb's table has in-frame clones only and misses some. The sample holds about 38,000 clones, 70% seen once. The sequences come from CD4+ T cells from PBMCs cultured with SARS-CoV-2 spike peptides, collected before COVID-19 vaccination. The receptors here all came from a human donor who received a COVID-19 vaccine.

The rearrangement uses TRBV4-1 and TRBJ1-1; D is uncertain. Germline assignment: CDR1 MGHRA and CDR2 YSYEKL. The length of the CDR3 is 14 residues. Trimming removed 3 bases at V and 4 bases at J, with 12 bases between. CDR3 DNA: TGCGCCAGCAGCCAGGAGTTTCCGGGCACTGAAGCTTTCTTT. Translated, it gives CASSQEFPGTEAFF.

V and J are TRBV11-1 and TRBJ2-5, with 8 bases identical to TRBD2. CDR3 length equals 13 residues. Trimming removed 5 bases from V and 3 bases from J; junction bases left unmatched: 2. Germline V gene data show CDR1 as SGHAT and CDR2 as FQDESV (reference sequence). CDR3 sequence reads: CASSKREKETQYF. DNA of the CDR3: TGTGCCAGCAGCAAGCGGGAGAAAGAGACCCAGTACTTC.

V gene TRBV5-6 combines with J gene TRBJ2-7; 7 bases match TRBD2. V was clipped by 4 bases and J by 4 bases; unmatched bases: 11. The CDR3 is 15 residues long. CDR1 SGHDT and CDR2 YYEEEE come from the germline V gene. In DNA, the CDR3 is TGTGCCAGCAGCCTCCCGCGGGGGAGAACTTACGAGCAGTACTTC. Protein sequence: CASSLPRGRTYEQYF.

J is TRBJ1-6 and V is TRBV18; D remains ambiguous. CDR1 KGHSH and CDR2 LQKENI come from the germline V gene. Trimming took 0 bases from V and 7 from J, leaving 7 bases between them. This CDR3 spans 14 amino acids. The CDR3 loop is CASSPPGKNSPLHF. As DNA, the CDR3 is TGTGCCAGCTCACCACCAGGGAAAAATTCACCCCTCCACTTT.

J is TRBJ1-2 and V is TRBV30, with D possibly matching TRBD1 (6 bases). V was pared by 5 bases and J by 8 bases, with 21 bases between. The CDR3 totals 14 residues. Per germline, CDR1 GTSNPN and CDR2 SVGIG (reference sequence). The CDR3 sequence is CAWSPDSLPRGYTF. The CDR3 DNA follows: TGTGCCTGGTCTCCGGACAGTTTACCGCGGGGCTACACCTTC. The entire variable domain, with the rest obtained from reference TRBV30 and TRBJ1-2, is as follows: SQTIHQWPATLVQPVGSPLSLECTVEGTSNPNLYWYRQAAGRGLQLLFYSVGIGQISSEVPQNLSASRPQDRQFILSSKKLLLSDSGFYLCAWSPDSLPRGYTFGSGTRLTVV.

This clone was counted only a few times. The chain has TRBV2 and TRBJ1-2; D gene uncertain. The CDR3 length is 15 residues. V was trimmed by 1 base and J by 4 bases, leaving 13 bases between them. The V gene's germline CDR1 is SNHLY and CDR2 FYNNEI. CDR3: CASSEERPSGYGYTF. The CDR3 nucleotides read TGTGCCAGCAGTGAAGAGAGACCCTCGGGCTATGGCTACACCTTC.

This clone was seen just once. The chain links TRBV6-9 to TRBJ2-7, with a possible D match to TRBD2 (7 bases). This CDR3 comprises 14 residues. Per the germline V gene, CDR1 is MNHGY and CDR2 is SVAAGI. Deletions cut 7 bases from V and 4 bases from J, with 17 bases between. This CDR3 is CASKRGGYGYEQYF. The CDR3 DNA sequence: TGTGCCAGCAAGAGGGGGGGCTACGGGTACGAGCAGTACTTC.

This clone was observed a few times. The genes are TRBV28 and TRBJ1-1; D might be TRBD1 (5 bases). V gave up 6 bases and J gave up 5 bases, with 16 bases separating them. The CDR3 totals 14 residues. Germline CDR1 is MDHEN and CDR2 is SYDVKM. DNA for the CDR3: TGTGCCAGCAGGTCAGGGCACGGACGAACTGAAGCTTTCTTT. It specifies CASRSGHGRTEAFF.

The rearrangement uses TRBV6-4 and TRBJ1-6, with D possibly matching TRBD1 (5 bases). The CDR3 covers 15 residues. Deletions cut 0 bases from V and 7 bases from J, with 10 bases between. Germline lookup yields CDR1 MRHNA and CDR2 SNTAGT. CDR3 DNA: TGTGCCAGCAGTGACTCATCAGGGCGCAATTCACCCCTCCACTTT. Protein product: CASSDSSGRNSPLHF.

The V and J genes are TRBV7-2 and TRBJ1-3, with 9 bases identical to TRBD1. Per the germline V gene, CDR1 is SGHTA and CDR2 is FQGNSA. V lost 5 bases, J lost 4 bases, and 18 bases stayed unmatched. This CDR3 contains 19 residues. CDR3: CASSQWVGQGTLNGNTIYF. As DNA, the CDR3 is TGTGCCAGCAGCCAGTGGGTTGGACAGGGGACGCTGAACGGAAACACCATATATTTT.

The chain recombines TRBV20-1 with TRBJ2-7; D perhaps matches TRBD1 (7 bases). The germline gives CDR1 DFQATT, CDR2 SNEGSKA (reference sequence). V was clipped by 3 bases and J by 9 bases, with 18 bases between them. The CDR3 runs 13 residues. For the CDR3, the DNA is TGCAGTGCTAGTGGTGACAGGGACTTCGGGCAGTACTTC. Residues: CSASGDRDFGQYF.

This chain uses TRBV4-1 with TRBJ2-4, with D perhaps TRBD2 (5 bases). Germline-derived CDR1 and CDR2 are MGHRA and YSYEKL. V was cut by 4 bases and J by 7 bases, with 23 bases left in between. This CDR3 is 17 amino acids long. The CDR3 coding sequence is TGCGCCAGCAGCCCTCAAGTGGTTATGACAAGGGAGAACATTCAGTACTTC. Translating gives CASSPQVVMTRENIQYF.

The chain recombines TRBV6-5 with TRBJ1-3, with TRBD1 identical over 7 bases. The V and J ends lost 5 bases and 3 bases, in that order; junction bases with no gene match: 7. The CDR3 is made up of 15 amino acids. Looked up from germline, CDR1 is MNHEY and CDR2 is SVGAGI. The CDR3 sequence is CASSITGAGGNTIYF. In DNA form, the CDR3 reads TGTGCCAGCAGTATAACAGGGGCAGGTGGAAACACCATATATTTT.

The count of this clone is one. The genes are TRBV18 and TRBJ1-4, with 7 bases aligning to TRBD1. Germline lookup yields CDR1 KGHSH and CDR2 LQKENI. This CDR3 comprises 13 residues. V was pared by 3 bases and J by 7 bases, with 2 bases of the junction left unmatched. CDR3 amino acids: CASSPDRLEKLFF. For the CDR3, the DNA is TGTGCCAGCTCACCGGACAGGCTTGAAAAACTGTTTTTT.

V and J are TRBV29-1 and TRBJ1-2; tentatively, D is TRBD1 (6 bases). Germline lookup yields CDR1 SQVTM and CDR2 ANQGSEA. CDR3 size: 13 residues. Trimming shortened V by 7 bases and J by 10 bases, and 22 bases separated the two germline ends. CDR3 DNA: TGCAGCGCTACAGTACAGGGTGGTTCTTCCTACACCTTC. This encodes CSATVQGGSSYTF. Full variable domain (rest looked up from reference TRBV29-1 and TRBJ1-2): SAVISQKPSRDICQRGTSLTIQCQVDSQVTMMFWYRQQPGQSLTLIATANQGSEATYESGFVIDKFPISRPNLTFSTLTVSNMSPEDSSIYLCSATVQGGSSYTFGSGTRLTVV.

The CDR3 bases are TGTGCCAGCACCTCGTCAGGGACCCCTAGCTATGGCTACACCTTC. Residues: CASTSSGTPSYGYTF. The V and J genes are TRBV28 and TRBJ1-2; a weak D match, TRBD1 (5 bases). This CDR3 spans 15 amino acids. Trimming removed 7 bases from V and 4 bases from J, with 19 bases in between. Germline V lookup: CDR1 MDHEN, CDR2 SYDVKM.

The gene calls are TRBV6-5 and TRBJ1-3, with D maybe TRBD1 (5 bases). CDR1 is MNHEY, CDR2 SVGAGI, per germline. The CDR3 has 15 amino acids. V lost 6 bases and J 3 bases, leaving 15 bases between the germline ends. DNA for the CDR3: TGTGCCAGCAGACCTCCGGGGCAGGTTGGAAACACCATATATTTT. Amino acids: CASRPPGQVGNTIYF.

V gene TRBV7-9 combines with J gene TRBJ2-7, with 10 bases fitting TRBD2. V lost 6 bases, J lost 5 bases, and 7 bases stayed unmatched. Looked up from germline, CDR1 is SEHNR and CDR2 is FQNEAQ (reference sequence). The CDR3 runs 14 residues. The CDR3 loop is CASSTSGIPHEQYF. In DNA, the CDR3 is TGTGCCAGCAGTACTAGCGGGATACCCCACGAGCAGTACTTC.

The chain links TRBV2 to TRBJ1-1, with TRBD1 as a possible D gene (6 bases). Trimming removed 2 bases at V and 11 bases at J, with 15 bases between. The CDR3 sequence is 13 residues long. Germline-derived CDR1 and CDR2 are SNHLY and FYNNEI. The CDR3 here is CASSERRGAKAFF. CDR3 nucleotide sequence: TGTGCCAGCAGTGAAAGGAGGGGGGCGAAGGCTTTCTTT.

This clone was counted between two and nine times. The chain uses TRBV11-1 and TRBJ2-3; D gene uncertain. The CDR3 has 13 residues. Germline values: CDR1 SGHAT, CDR2 FQDESV (reference sequence). V lost 4 bases to trimming and J lost 2 bases, with 7 bases between them. CDR3: CASSSAPTDTQYF. DNA of the CDR3: TGTGCCAGCAGCTCTGCCCCCACAGATACGCAGTATTTT.

The chain combines TRBV10-2 with TRBJ1-3; D is unresolved. Per germline, CDR1 WSHSY and CDR2 SAAADI. CDR3 length: 13 residues. Trimming removed 0 bases from V and 8 bases from J, with 8 bases in between. The chain's CDR3 is CASSESKWDTIYF. The CDR3 DNA follows: TGCGCCAGCAGTGAGTCGAAATGGGACACCATATATTTT.

This clone has a handful of counts. The genes are TRBV2 and TRBJ1-5; no reliable D call. The ends were cut back, 5 bases at V and 2 bases at J, with 16 bases in the middle. The germline CDR1 and CDR2 sequences are SNHLY and FYNNEI. The CDR3 sequence is 16 residues long. DNA of the CDR3: TGTGCCAGCAGTACTCGAGCTTGGCAGGGCAATCAGCCCCAGCATTTT. It encodes CASSTRAWQGNQPQHF.

The chain has TRBV18 and TRBJ1-2, with 8 positions matching TRBD1. The CDR3 sequence is 15 residues long. The germline CDR1 and CDR2 sequences are KGHSH and LQKENI. With V trimmed by 5 bases and J by 5 bases, 10 bases remained unmatched. CDR3 nucleotides: TGTGCCAGCTCAGAAACCAGGGGGCTCTGGTATGGCTACACCTTC. This codes for CASSETRGLWYGYTF.

The gene calls are TRBV28 and TRBJ1-2; D not resolved. The CDR3 sequence is 12 residues long. Germline CDR1 is MDHEN and CDR2 is SYDVKM. The V gene lost 11 bases and the J gene lost 8 bases, with 18 bases spanning the gap. The CDR3 DNA sequence: TGTGCCTACCACGCGGCGGCGGGGGGCTACACCTTC. Translation gives CAYHAAAGGYTF.

The sample holds a few counts of this clone. The genes are TRBV5-4 and TRBJ2-7; the match to TRBD2 covers 11 bases. This CDR3 comprises 16 residues. Looked up from germline, CDR1 is SGHNT and CDR2 is YYREEE (reference sequence). V lost 2 bases, J lost 4 bases, and 8 bases stayed unmatched. The CDR3 DNA is TGTGCCAGCAGCTTTCACATGACTAGCGGGATATACGAGCAGTACTTC. This gives the protein CASSFHMTSGIYEQYF.

The rearrangement uses TRBV5-6 and TRBJ1-3, with D hard to call. The CDR3 covers 12 residues. Per germline, CDR1 SGHDT and CDR2 YYEEEE. With 4 bases removed from V and 2 bases from J, the gap between germline ends came to 4 bases. The CDR3 loop is CASSRPGNTIYF. The CDR3 DNA is TGTGCCAGCAGCAGACCTGGAAACACCATATATTTT.

The chain combines TRBV5-5 with TRBJ1-2; TRBD1 is a possible D gene (5 bases). V was cut by 2 bases and J by 8 bases, with 19 bases left in between. There are 15 residues in the CDR3. Germline V gene lookup returns CDR1 SGHKS and CDR2 YYEKEE (reference sequence). The CDR3 DNA sequence: TGTGCCAGCAGCTTTGCGGGGGTGCTAAATCCGGGCTACACCTTC. It is translated as CASSFAGVLNPGYTF.

In this sample, this clone turned up a few times. The chain employs TRBV12-3 or TRBV12-4 and TRBJ1-1, with 9 bases matching TRBD1. The CDR3 is 13 residues long. V was pared by 7 bases and J by 7 bases, with 7 bases of the junction left unmatched. As DNA, the CDR3 is TGTGCCAGCACAAGGTTGGACAGGGGTGAAGCTTTCTTT. It translates to CASTRLDRGEAFF.

This chain links TRBV7-2 with TRBJ2-5; D possibly uses TRBD1 or TRBD2 (6 bases each). Germline lookup yields CDR1 SGHTA and CDR2 FQGNSA. V was clipped by 4 bases and J by 2 bases, with 14 bases between them. This CDR3 has 15 amino acids. The CDR3 DNA sequence: TGTGCCAGCAGCTCCTGGGGGGCCCCTCAAGAGACCCAGTACTTC. Translating it yields CASSSWGAPQETQYF. Full variable domain (remainder filled in from reference TRBV7-2 and TRBJ2-5): GAGVSQSPSNKVTEKGKDVELRCDPISGHTALYWYRQSLGQGLEFLIYFQGNSAPDKSGLPSDRFSAERTGGSVSTLTIQRTQQEDSAVYLCASSSWGAPQETQYFGPGTRLLVL.

The V gene is TRBV6-5, the J gene TRBJ2-3; TRBD2 matches 9 bases. The germline CDR1 and CDR2 sequences are MNHEY and SVGAGI. The ends lost 6 bases at V and 0 bases at J; junction bases unmatched: 4. The CDR3 is made up of 15 amino acids. CDR3 DNA: TGTGCCAGCAGCCTCACTAGCGGGAGCACAGATACGCAGTATTTT. Protein sequence: CASSLTSGSTDTQYF.